This T cell receptor (beta chain) appears in the sequencing data of a study of tumor-infiltrating lymphocytes in primary liver carcinoma (dated by TCRdb to the late 2010s). Background on the whole study: Hepatocellular carcinoma (four) or combined HCC and intrahepatic cholangiocarcinoma (one) was present in the five patients, who were three men and two women aged 30 to 69 years. The five patients had tumors staged T1-T3 N0M0, with maximum diameters ranging from about 4 to 11 cm. Across five regions of each liver tumor, along with adjacent normal tissue and blood, the study brought together TCRbeta repertoire sequencing, expression microarrays and whole-exome sequencing. To link TCRbeta repertoire diversity with the local molecular phenotype, the approximately 27 tumor region samples were profiled using Agilent mRNA microarrays. A total of 35 or so specimens from 5 patients went through TCRbeta repertoire sequencing, namely 25 tumor regions, 5 adjacent noncancerous liver tissues and 5 peripheral blood samples. Repertoires from technical replicates were highly reproducible, with mean shared-clone rates approximately 0.88 and correlation coefficients above 0.95. Roughly 3.5 to 7.5 million productive TCRbeta reads were obtained per sample, and no significant difference in read depth was found between tissue types. Overall study results and their limits: Only about 7.5-24% of top clones were present in all five regions of a tumor, suggesting spatial heterogeneity of tumor-infiltrating T cells. Only 4 to 6 patients were included in the study, and the authors note that the findings should be validated in a larger study. Pairs of tumor regions showed greater repertoire overlap (mean roughly 36%) than tumor-adjacent pairs (about 17%) or tumor-blood pairs (approximately 14%), which is consistent with antigen-driven expansion. Only the TCR beta chain was sequenced, so true repertoire diversity is likely underestimated because unpaired alpha chains were not captured. Because the samples were bulk and unsorted, CD4+ and CD8+ T cell repertoires could not be compared. The top 250 clones accounted for a significantly greater share of the repertoire in tumors than in blood (p = 0.039).

Starting from approximately 500 ng total RNA, TCRbeta-specific cDNA was produced by reverse transcription with a constant-region primer and ProtoScript II reverse transcriptase. Construction of the TCRbeta libraries relied on three nested rounds of multiplex PCR, following a slightly modified ARM-PCR procedure. Each of the first two PCR rounds ran for about 9 cycles and used multiplex TRBV1-TRBV30 forward primers together with a Cbeta reverse primer. Sample barcodes and Illumina adapters were added in a final 25-cycle PCR with Deep VentR polymerase. Amplicons of 200-500 bp were gel-purified with a QIAquick gel extraction kit before sequencing. The TCRbeta amplicons were sequenced with 250-bp paired-end reads on an Illumina HiSeq 2500. The authors' pipeline ran thus. Reads were quality-trimmed with Trimmomatic v0.33, and paired reads were merged with FLASH v1.2.11 to recover full CDR3 sequences. V, D and J germline segments were assigned to the rearranged TCRbeta sequences by MiGEC v1.2.1b. Clonotype statistics, along with Shannon-Wiener diversity indices, were calculated using VDJtools v1.0.0. Except for diversity analysis, only the 250 most abundant clonotypes of each sample were used in subsequent analyses to reduce sampling bias. TCRdb's own reprocessing of the public reads used fastp at Q25 and MiXCR and kept productive beta chains. Identical CDR3 protein sequences are pooled into one entry, listed with their most common genes and DNA. The V and J calls here are based on TCRdb, not the publication. The sample has 55,000 to 65,000 distinct CDR3 sequences on record, 60% to 85% of them singletons. Around 50% of the sample comes from the top ten.

Total RNA and DNA were co-extracted without cell sorting from roughly 20-30 mg of bulk tissue using the AllPrep DNA/RNA mini kit. Between November 2015 and March 2016, a handful of patients in China with histopathologically diagnosed primary liver carcinoma had surgical resection. At the time of sampling, the patients were treatment-naive and had chronic HBV infection. Five spatially separated regions were sampled per tumor: superior, inferior, left-lateral and right-lateral poles, plus the tumor centre. Histological examination found more than 80% viable tumor cells in every tumor sample. Fresh tumor and adjacent tissue pieces were bisected; one half was stored in RNAlater at -80°C, the other sent for histology. Taken from the germline V gene, the CDR1 and CDR2 loops are SGHAT and FQNNGV. The CDR3 spans 16 residues, from the cysteine through the phenylalanine. Just CDR3 DNA is preserved here, 48 bases in frame from base 1.

Remarks on this clonotype: What this receptor recognizes is not known. Compared with germline, one end of the junction differs, possibly owing to a read error.

The clonotype originates from a man in his forties with primary liver carcinoma and hepatitis B virus infection. The sequencing sample was made of liver tumor tissue from sampling region 2. What the cell subset or site label conveys for this sample: tumor region T2, inferior pole. The chain is encoded by TRBV11-2 joined to TRBJ2-1; 9 bases in the junction line up with TRBD2. The CDR3 region: CAGTSSGSPQSYEQLF. In nucleotide form, the sequence is TGTGCCGGCACAAGTAGCGGGAGCCCACAGAGCTATGAGCAGTTATTC.